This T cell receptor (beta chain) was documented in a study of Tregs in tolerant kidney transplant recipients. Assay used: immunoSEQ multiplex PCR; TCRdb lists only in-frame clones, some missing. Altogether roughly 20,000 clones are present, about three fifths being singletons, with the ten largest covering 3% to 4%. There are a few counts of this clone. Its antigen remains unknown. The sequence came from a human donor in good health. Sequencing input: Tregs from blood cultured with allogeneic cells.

In DNA form, the CDR3 reads TGTGCCAGCAGCCAAGAAACTAGGAGGGGTTCCTACGAGCAGTACTTC. This gives the protein CASSQETRRGSYEQYF. V and J are TRBV4-2 and TRBJ2-7; D perhaps matches TRBD2 (6 bases). This CDR3 comprises 16 residues. V lost 0 bases and J lost 1, with 13 bases in between. The germline gives CDR1 LGHNA, CDR2 YNFKEQ.